This T cell receptor (beta chain) comes out of a study of shared clonotypes between healthy human individuals. Looking at the study overall: Each donor contributed plates that comprised three CD4 naive, three CD4 memory, two CD8 naive and one CD8 memory. Whole-study findings and limits: An expected dependence of interdonor clonotype sharing on sequencing depth was noted. Clonotypes not shared had lower generation probabilities than those common to all four donors.

Sequenced by immunoSEQ multiplex PCR; TCRdb stores in-frame clones only, minus some. This repertoire shows about 2 million clones, around 96% found once; its top ten account for roughly 1.2%. Naive CD8 cells lacked CD45RO and underwent positive selection for CCR7, leaving out terminally differentiated effector memory CD45RA+ cells. The donor population consisted of healthy HIV-negative adults with no recent acute infections or vaccinations. The CDR3 is 16 amino acids. The ends were cut back, 5 bases at V and 2 bases at J, with 19 bases in the middle. Germline-derived CDR1 and CDR2 are MNHEY and SMNVEV (reference sequence). With respect to this clone: Its antigen is currently unknown.

Sequenced: naive CD8+ T cells sorted from blood. The V call is TRBV27, the J call TRBJ2-7; D is uncertain. The TCR comes from a man aged 18-30 years in good health. The CDR3 here is CASSPSFGPNAYEQYF. The CDR3 nucleotides read TGTGCCAGCAGTCCCTCTTTTGGGCCGAACGCCTACGAGCAGTACTTC.